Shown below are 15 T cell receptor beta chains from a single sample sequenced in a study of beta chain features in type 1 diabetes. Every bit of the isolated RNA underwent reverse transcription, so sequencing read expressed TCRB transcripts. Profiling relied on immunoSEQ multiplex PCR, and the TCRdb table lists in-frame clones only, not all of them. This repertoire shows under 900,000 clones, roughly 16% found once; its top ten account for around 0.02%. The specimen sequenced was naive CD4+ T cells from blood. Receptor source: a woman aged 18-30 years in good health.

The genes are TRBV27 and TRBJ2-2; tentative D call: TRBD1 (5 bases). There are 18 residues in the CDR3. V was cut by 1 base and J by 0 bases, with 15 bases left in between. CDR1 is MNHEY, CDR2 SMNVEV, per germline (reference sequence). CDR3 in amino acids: CASSLLSGYGANTGELFF. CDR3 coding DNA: TGTGCCAGCAGTTTATTATCAGGGTACGGCGCGAACACCGGGGAGCTGTTTTTT.

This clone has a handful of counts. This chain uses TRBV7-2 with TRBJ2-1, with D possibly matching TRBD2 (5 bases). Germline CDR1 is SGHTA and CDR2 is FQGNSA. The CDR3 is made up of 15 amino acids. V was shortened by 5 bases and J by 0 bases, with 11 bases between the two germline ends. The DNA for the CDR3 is TGTGCCAGCAGCCGAGCGGTTCTCTCCTACAATGAGCAGTTCTTC. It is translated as CASSRAVLSYNEQFF.

This CDR3 is CASSSLAGPYEQYF. CDR3 coding DNA: TGTGCCAGCAGCTCTCTAGCGGGGCCCTACGAGCAGTACTTC. V is TRBV11-2 and J is TRBJ2-7, with 9 nucleotides matching TRBD2. CDR1 is SGHAT, CDR2 FQNNGV, per germline. Losses at the gene ends were 4 bases for V and 2 bases for J; bases not matched to a gene: 3. This CDR3 spans 14 amino acids.

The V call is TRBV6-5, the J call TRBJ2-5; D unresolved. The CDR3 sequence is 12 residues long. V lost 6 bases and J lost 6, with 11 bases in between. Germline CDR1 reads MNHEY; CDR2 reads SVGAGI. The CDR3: CASSPGTKTQYF. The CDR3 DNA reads TGTGCCAGCAGCCCTGGAACGAAGACCCAGTACTTC.

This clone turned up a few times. Here the CDR3 reads CASSLRLRERSYNEQFF. Written as DNA, the CDR3 is TGTGCCAGCAGTTTAAGGTTGCGGGAGAGATCCTACAATGAGCAGTTCTTC. V usage is TRBV28 and J usage is TRBJ2-1, with 7 bases lining up with TRBD2. The CDR3 has 17 residues. The trim removed 2 bases at V and 1 base at J, leaving 8 bases unmatched. Germline V lookup: CDR1 MDHEN, CDR2 SYDVKM.

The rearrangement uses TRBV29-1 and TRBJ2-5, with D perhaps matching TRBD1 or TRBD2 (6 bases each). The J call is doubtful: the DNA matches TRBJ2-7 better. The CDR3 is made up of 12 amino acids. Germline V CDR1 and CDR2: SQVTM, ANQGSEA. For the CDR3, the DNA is TGCAGCATGCGGACGGGGGCCCACGAGCAGTACTTC. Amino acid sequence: CSMRTGAHEQYF.

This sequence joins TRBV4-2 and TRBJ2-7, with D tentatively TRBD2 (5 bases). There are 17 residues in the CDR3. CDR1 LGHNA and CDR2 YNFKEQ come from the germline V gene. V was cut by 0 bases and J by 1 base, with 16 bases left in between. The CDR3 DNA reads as TGTGCCAGCAGCCAAGACTATCGGGCCTCGGGGTCCTACGAGCAGTACTTC. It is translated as CASSQDYRASGSYEQYF.

CDR3 sequence (DNA): TGCGCCAGCAGTCAATGGCAACAGGTGATCACAGATACGCAGTATTTT. Its translation is CASSQWQQVITDTQYF. The chain uses TRBV23-1 and TRBJ2-3, with a possible D match to TRBD1 (5 bases). TRBV23-1 is noted as an ORF with a role that remains uncertain. The CDR3 is 16 residues long. V lost 1 base and J 2 bases, leaving 13 bases between the germline ends.

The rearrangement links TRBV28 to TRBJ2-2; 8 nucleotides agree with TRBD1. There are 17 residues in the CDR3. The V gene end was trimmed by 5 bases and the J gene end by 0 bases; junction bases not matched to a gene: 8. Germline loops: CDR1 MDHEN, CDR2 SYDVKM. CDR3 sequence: CASSRSRTGTNTGELFF. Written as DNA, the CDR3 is TGTGCCAGCAGTAGATCCCGGACAGGGACGAACACCGGGGAGCTGTTTTTT.

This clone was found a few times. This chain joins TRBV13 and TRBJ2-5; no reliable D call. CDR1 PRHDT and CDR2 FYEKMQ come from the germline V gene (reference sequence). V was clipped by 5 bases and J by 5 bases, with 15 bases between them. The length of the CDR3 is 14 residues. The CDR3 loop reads CASSPTPRWETQYF. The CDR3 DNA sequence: TGTGCCAGCAGCCCAACTCCGCGCTGGGAGACCCAGTACTTC. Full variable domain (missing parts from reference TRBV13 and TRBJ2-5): AAGVIQSPRHLIKEKRETATLKCYPIPRHDTVYWYQQGPGQDPQFLISFYEKMQSDKGSIPDRFSAQQFSDYHSELNMSSLELGDSALYFCASSPTPRWETQYFGPGTRLLVL.

This CDR3 reads CASSLEAGRGYTF. In nucleotides, the CDR3 is TGTGCCAGCAGCCTTGAGGCCGGGCGTGGCTACACCTTC. This chain joins TRBV7-9 and TRBJ1-2, with no clear D. Trimming took 5 bases from V and 7 from J, leaving 14 bases between them. In germline, CDR1 is SEHNR, CDR2 FQNEAQ (reference sequence). CDR3 length: 13 amino acids.

CDR3 sequence: CASSAQGLETDTQYF. For the CDR3, the DNA is TGTGCCAGCAGCGCCCAGGGACTCGAGACAGATACGCAGTATTTT. The chain uses TRBV7-8 and TRBJ2-3; D perhaps matches TRBD2 (6 bases). Germline CDR1 is SGHVS and CDR2 is FQNEAQ. The V end was cut by 5 bases, the J end by 3 bases, with 15 bases between. The length of the CDR3 is 15 residues.

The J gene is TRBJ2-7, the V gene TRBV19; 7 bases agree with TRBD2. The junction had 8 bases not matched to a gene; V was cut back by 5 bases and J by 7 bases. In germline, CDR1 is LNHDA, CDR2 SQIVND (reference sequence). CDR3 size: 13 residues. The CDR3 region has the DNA TGTGCCAGTAGTTCCGCTCGGGGGGAGGAGCAGTACTTC. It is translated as CASSSARGEEQYF.

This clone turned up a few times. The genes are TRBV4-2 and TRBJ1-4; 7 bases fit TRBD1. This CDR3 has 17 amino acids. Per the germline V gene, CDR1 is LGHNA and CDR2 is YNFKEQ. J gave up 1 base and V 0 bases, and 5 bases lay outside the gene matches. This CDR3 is CASSQESRTGTNEKLFF. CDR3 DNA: TGTGCCAGCAGCCAAGAATCCAGGACAGGAACTAATGAAAAACTGTTTTTT.

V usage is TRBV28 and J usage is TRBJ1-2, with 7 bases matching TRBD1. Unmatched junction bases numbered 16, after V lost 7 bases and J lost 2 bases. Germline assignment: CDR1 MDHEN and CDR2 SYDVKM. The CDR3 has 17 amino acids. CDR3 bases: TGTGCCAGCACCGACAGCCAGGGACAGAGGAGAAACTATGGCTACACCTTC. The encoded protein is CASTDSQGQRRNYGYTF.